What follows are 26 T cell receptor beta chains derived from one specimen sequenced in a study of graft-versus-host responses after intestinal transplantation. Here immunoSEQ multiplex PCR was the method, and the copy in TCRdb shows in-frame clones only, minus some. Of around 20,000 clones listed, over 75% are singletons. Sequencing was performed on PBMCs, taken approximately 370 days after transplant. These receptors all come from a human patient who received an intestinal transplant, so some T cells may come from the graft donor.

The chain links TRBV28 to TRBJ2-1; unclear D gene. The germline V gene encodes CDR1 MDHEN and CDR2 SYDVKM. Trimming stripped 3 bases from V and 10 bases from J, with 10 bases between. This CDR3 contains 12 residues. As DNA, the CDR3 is TGTGCCAGCAGTTTGTCGGTTGACGAGCAGTTCTTC. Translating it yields CASSLSVDEQFF.

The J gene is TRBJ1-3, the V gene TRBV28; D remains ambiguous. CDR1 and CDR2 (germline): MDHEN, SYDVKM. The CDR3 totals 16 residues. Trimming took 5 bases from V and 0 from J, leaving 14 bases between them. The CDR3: CASSAPGPLSGNTIYF. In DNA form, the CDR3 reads TGTGCCAGCAGTGCCCCCGGGCCCCTCTCTGGAAACACCATATATTTT.

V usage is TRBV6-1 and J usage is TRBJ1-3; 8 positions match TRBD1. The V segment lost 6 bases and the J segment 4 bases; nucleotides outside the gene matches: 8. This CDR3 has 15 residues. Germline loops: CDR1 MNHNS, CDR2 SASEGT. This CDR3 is CASRLGTGGGNTIYF. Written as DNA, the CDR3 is TGTGCCAGCAGGTTGGGGACAGGTGGGGGAAACACCATATATTTT.

For the CDR3, the DNA is TGTGCCAGCAGCCCGGGGGGGGAGTTGAACACCGGGGAGCTGTTTTTT. It specifies CASSPGGELNTGELFF. This chain connects TRBV28 to TRBJ2-2; 8 bases line up with TRBD2. The length of the CDR3 is 16 residues. Germline-derived CDR1 and CDR2 are MDHEN and SYDVKM. Trimming took 6 bases from V and 1 from J; bases not matched to a gene: 7. Variable domain in full (rest from reference TRBV28 and TRBJ2-2): DVKVTQSSRYLVKRTGEKVFLECVQDMDHENMFWYRQDPGLGLRLIYFSYDVKMKEKGDIPEGYSVSREKKERFSLILESASTNQTSMYLCASSPGGELNTGELFFGEGSRLTVL.

CDR3 residues: CASSSPDRPQHF. The CDR3 nucleotides read TGTGCCAGCAGTTCTCCGGACAGGCCCCAGCATTTT. This chain links TRBV28 with TRBJ1-5; maybe TRBD1 (6 bases). The CDR3 is 12 amino acids. The V and J ends lost 4 bases and 9 bases respectively, with 10 bases between them. Per germline, CDR1 MDHEN and CDR2 SYDVKM.

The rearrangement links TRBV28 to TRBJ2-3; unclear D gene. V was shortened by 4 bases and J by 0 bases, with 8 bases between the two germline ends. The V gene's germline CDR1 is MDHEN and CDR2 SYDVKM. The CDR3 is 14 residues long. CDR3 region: CASSYSYSTDTQYF. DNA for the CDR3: TGTGCCAGCAGTTACTCTTATAGCACAGATACGCAGTATTTT.

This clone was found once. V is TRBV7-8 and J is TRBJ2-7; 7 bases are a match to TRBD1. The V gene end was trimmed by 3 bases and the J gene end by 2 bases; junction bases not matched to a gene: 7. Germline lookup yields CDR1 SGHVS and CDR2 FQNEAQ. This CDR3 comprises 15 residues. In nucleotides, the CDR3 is TGTGCCAGCAGCTTTTCCGGACAGGTACCCTACGAGCAGTACTTC. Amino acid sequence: CASSFSGQVPYEQYF.

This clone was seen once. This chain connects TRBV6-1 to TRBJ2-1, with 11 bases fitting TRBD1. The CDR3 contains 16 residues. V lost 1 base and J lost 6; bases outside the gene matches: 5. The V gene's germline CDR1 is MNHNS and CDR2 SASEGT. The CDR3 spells CASSEEGGTGGNEQFF. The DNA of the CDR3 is TGTGCCAGCAGTGAAGAGGGGGGGACAGGGGGCAATGAGCAGTTCTTC.

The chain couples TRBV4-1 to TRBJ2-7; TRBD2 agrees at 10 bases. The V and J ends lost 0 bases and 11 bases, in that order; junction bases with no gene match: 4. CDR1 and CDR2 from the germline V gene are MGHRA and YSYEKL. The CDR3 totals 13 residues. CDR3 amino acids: CASSQDLSGRKYF. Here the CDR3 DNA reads TGCGCCAGCAGCCAAGATCTTAGCGGGAGGAAGTACTTC.

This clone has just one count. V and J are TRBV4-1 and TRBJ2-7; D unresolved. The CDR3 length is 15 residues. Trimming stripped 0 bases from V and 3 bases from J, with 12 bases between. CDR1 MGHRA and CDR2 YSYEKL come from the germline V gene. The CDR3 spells CASSQENLDFYEQYF. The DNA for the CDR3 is TGCGCCAGCAGCCAAGAGAACCTCGATTTCTACGAGCAGTACTTC.

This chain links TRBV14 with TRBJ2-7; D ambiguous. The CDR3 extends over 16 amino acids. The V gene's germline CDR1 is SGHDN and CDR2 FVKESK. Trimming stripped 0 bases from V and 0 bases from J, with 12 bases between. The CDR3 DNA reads TGTGCCAGCAGCCAAGATTCCGACGAGAGCTCCTACGAGCAGTACTTC. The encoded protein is CASSQDSDESSYEQYF.

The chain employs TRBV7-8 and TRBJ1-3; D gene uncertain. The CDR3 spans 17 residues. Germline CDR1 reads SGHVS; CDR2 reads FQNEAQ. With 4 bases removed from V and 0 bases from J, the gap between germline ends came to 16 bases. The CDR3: CASSSITGLLSGNTIYF. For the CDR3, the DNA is TGTGCCAGCAGCTCAATAACGGGGTTACTCTCTGGAAACACCATATATTTT.

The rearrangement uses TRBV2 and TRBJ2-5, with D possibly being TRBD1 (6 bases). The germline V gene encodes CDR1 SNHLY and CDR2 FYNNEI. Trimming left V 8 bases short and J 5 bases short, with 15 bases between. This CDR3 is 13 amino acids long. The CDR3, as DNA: TGTGCCAGCTATGACAGGCGGTGGGAGACCCAGTACTTC. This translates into CASYDRRWETQYF. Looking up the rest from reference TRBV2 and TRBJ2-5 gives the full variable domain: EPEVTQTPSHQVTQMGQEVILRCVPISNHLYFYWYRQILGQKVEFLVSFYNNEISEKSEIFDDQFSVERPDGSNFTLKIRSTKLEDSAMYFCASYDRRWETQYFGPGTRLLVL.

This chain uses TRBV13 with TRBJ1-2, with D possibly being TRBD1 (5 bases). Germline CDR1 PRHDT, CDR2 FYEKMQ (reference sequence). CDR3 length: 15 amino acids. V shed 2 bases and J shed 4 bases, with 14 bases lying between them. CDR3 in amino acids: CASSLWKLGGYGYTF. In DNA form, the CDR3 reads TGTGCCAGCAGCTTATGGAAGCTTGGGGGCTATGGCTACACCTTC.

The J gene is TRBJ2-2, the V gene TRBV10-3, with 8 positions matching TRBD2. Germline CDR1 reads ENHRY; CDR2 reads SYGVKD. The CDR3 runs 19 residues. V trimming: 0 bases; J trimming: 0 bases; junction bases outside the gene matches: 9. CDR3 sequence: CAISESFIAGPANTGELFF. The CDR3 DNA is TGTGCCATCAGTGAGTCGTTCATAGCGGGGCCGGCGAACACCGGGGAGCTGTTTTTT.

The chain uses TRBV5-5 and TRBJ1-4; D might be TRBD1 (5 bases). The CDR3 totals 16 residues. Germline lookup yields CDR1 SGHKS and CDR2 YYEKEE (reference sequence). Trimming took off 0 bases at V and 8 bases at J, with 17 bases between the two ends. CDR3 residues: CASSLAKGSEREKLFF. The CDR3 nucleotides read TGTGCCAGCAGCTTGGCCAAGGGGAGTGAGCGGGAAAAACTGTTTTTT.

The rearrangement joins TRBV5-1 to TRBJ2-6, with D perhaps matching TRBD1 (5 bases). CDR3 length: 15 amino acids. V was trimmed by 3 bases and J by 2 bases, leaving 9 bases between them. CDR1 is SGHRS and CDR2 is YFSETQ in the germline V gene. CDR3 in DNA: TGCGCCAGCAGCTCCAGGGTTGCTGGGGCCAACGTCCTGACTTTC. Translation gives CASSSRVAGANVLTF.

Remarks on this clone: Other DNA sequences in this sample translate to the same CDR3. The CDR3, as DNA: TGTGCCAGCAGCTTGGAGGGGCCGGCGGGGCCCTACAATGAGCAGTTCTTC. Its translation is CASSLEGPAGPYNEQFF. The rearrangement joins TRBV5-8 to TRBJ2-1; tentatively, D is TRBD2 (6 bases). Germline V lookup: CDR1 SGHTS, CDR2 YDEGEE. This CDR3 has 17 amino acids. The V and J ends lost 0 bases and 2 bases respectively, with 15 bases between them.

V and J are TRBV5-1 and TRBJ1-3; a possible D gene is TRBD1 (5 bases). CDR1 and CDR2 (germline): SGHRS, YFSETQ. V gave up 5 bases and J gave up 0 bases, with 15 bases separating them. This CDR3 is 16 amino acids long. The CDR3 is CASRLGTPSSGNTIYF. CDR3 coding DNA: TGCGCCAGCAGGCTAGGGACGCCGAGCTCTGGAAACACCATATATTTT.

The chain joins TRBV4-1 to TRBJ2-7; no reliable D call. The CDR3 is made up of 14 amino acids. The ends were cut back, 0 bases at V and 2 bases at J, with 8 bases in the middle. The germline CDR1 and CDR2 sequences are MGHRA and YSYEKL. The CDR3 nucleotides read TGCGCCAGCAGCCAAGACAGGTCGGCCTACGAGCAGTACTTC. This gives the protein CASSQDRSAYEQYF.

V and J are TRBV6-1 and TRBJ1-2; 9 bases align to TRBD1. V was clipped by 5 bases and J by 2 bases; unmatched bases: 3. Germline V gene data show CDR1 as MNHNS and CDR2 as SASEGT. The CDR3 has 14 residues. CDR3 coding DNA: TGTGCCAGCAGTTCCGGGACAGGGAACTATGGCTACACCTTC. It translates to CASSSGTGNYGYTF.

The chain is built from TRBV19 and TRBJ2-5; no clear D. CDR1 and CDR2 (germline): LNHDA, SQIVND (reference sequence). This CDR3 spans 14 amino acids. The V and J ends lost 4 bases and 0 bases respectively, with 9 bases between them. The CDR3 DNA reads TGTGCCAGTAGTACCCCAGGAGACCAAGAGACCCAGTACTTC. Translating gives CASSTPGDQETQYF.

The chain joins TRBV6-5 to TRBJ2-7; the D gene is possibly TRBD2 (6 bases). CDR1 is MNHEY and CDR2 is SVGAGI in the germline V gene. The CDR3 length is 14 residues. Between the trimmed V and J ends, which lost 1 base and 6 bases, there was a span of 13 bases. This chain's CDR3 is CASSYFGGAGEQYF. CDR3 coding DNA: TGTGCCAGCAGTTACTTCGGGGGAGCGGGCGAGCAGTACTTC.

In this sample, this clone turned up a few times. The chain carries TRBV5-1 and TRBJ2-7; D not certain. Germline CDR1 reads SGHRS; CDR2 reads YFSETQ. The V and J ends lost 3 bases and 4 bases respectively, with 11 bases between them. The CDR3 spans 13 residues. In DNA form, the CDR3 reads TGCGCCAGCAGCTATGGGATCACTTACGAGCAGTACTTC. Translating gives CASSYGITYEQYF.

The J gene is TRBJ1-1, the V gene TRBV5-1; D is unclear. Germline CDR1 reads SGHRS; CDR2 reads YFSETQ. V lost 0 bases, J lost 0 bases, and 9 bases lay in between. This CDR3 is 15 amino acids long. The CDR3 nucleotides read TGCGCCAGCAGCTTGGTGACGGGAGTGAACACTGAAGCTTTCTTT. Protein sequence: CASSLVTGVNTEAFF.

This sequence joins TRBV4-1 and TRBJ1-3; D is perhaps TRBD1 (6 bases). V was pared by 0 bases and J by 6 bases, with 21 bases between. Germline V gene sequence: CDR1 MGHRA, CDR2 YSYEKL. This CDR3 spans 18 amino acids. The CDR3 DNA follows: TGCGCCAGCAGCCAAGAACCCCGTGGGAGGGGGAACTCAAACACCATATATTTT. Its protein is CASSQEPRGRGNSNTIYF.